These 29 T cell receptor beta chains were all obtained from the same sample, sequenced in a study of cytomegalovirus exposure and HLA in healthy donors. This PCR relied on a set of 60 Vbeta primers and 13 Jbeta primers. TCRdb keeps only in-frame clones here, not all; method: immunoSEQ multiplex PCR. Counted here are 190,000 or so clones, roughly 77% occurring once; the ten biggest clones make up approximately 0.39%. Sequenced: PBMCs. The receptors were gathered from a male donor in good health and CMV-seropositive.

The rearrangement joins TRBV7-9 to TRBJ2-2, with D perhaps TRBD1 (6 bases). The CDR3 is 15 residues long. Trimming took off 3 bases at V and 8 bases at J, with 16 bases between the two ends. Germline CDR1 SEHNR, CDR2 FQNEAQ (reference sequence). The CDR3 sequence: CASSFLQGVAGELFF. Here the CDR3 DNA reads TGTGCCAGCAGCTTTTTACAGGGAGTAGCTGGGGAGCTGTTTTTT.

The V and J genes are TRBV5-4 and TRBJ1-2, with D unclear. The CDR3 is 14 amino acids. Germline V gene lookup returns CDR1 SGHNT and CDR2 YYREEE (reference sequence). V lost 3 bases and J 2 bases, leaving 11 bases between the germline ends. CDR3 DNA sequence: TGTGCCAGCAGCTCGCCCTCAGGAAACTATGGCTACACCTTC. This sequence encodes CASSSPSGNYGYTF.

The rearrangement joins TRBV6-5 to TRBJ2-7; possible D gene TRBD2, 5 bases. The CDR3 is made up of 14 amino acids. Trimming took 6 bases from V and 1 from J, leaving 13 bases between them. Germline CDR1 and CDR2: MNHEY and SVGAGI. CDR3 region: CASSPGGRSYEQYF. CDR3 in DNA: TGTGCCAGCAGCCCAGGAGGAAGGTCCTACGAGCAGTACTTC.

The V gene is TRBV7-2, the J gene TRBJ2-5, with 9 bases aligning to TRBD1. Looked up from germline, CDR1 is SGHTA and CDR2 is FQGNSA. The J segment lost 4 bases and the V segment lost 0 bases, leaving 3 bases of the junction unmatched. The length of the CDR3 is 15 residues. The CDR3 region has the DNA TGTGCCAGCAGCTTAGCCCAGACAGGGGGAGAGACCCAGTACTTC. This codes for CASSLAQTGGETQYF.

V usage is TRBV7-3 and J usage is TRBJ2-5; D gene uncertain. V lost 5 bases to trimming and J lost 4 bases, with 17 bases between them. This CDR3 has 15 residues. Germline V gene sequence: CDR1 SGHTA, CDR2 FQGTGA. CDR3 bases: TGTGCCAGCAGCCTAAAACGCGGCGGCCCAGAGACCCAGTACTTC. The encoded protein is CASSLKRGGPETQYF. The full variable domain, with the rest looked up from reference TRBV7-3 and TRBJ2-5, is GAGVSQTPSNKVTEKGKYVELRCDPISGHTALYWYRQSLGQGPEFLIYFQGTGAADDSGLPNDRFFAVRPEGSVSTLKIQRTERGDSAVYLCASSLKRGGPETQYFGPGTRLLVL.

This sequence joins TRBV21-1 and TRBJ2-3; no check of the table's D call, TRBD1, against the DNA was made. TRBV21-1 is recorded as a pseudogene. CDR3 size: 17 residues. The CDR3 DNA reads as TGTGCCAGCAGCTTCCCCGGACAGGGAGGCAAGGCAGATACGCAGTATTTT. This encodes CASSFPGQGGKADTQYF.

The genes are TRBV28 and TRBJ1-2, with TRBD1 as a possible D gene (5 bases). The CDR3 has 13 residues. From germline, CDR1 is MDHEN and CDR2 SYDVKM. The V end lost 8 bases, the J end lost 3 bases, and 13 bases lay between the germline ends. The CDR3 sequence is CASYLGRDYGYTF. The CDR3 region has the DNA TGTGCCAGCTACCTCGGCAGGGACTATGGCTACACCTTC.

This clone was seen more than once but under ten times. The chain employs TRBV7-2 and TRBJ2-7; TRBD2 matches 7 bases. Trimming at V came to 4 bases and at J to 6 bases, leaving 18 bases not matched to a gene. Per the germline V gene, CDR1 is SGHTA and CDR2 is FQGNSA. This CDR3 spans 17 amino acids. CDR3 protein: CASSWGGEARIRTEQYF. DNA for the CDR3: TGTGCCAGCAGCTGGGGGGGTGAGGCCCGAATTAGGACCGAGCAGTACTTC.

In DNA form, the CDR3 reads TGTGCCAGTAGTCCATCCATGGGGGCCCACTATGGCTACACCTTC. This sequence encodes CASSPSMGAHYGYTF. The chain combines TRBV19 with TRBJ1-2; D may be TRBD1 (6 bases). Germline values: CDR1 LNHDA, CDR2 SQIVND (reference sequence). The CDR3 loop spans 15 amino acids. V lost 5 bases, J lost 3 bases, and 16 bases lay in between.

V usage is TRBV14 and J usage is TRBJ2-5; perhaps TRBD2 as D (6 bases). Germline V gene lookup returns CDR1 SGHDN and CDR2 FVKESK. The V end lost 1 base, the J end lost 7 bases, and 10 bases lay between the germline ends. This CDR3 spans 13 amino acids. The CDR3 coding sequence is TGTGCCAGCAGCCAAGCGGGAGTCGGGACCCAGTACTTC. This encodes CASSQAGVGTQYF.

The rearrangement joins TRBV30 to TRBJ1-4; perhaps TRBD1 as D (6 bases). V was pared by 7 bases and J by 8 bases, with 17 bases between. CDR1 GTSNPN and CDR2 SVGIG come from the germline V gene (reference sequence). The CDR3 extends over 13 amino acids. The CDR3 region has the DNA TGTGCCTTGGGGGCAGGGTCGGGGGAAAAACTGTTTTTT. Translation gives CALGAGSGEKLFF.

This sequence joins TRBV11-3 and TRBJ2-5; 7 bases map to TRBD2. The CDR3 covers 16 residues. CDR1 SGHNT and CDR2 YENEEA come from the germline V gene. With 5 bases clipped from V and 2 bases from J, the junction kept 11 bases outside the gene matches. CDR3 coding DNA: TGTGCCAGCAGCCGGGGGGAGACCAGAAGTCAAGAGACCCAGTACTTC. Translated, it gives CASSRGETRSQETQYF.

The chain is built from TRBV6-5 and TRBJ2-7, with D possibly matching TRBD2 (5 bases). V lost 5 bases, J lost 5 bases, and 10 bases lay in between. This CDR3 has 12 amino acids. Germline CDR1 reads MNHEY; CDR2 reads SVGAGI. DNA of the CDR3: TGTGCCAGCAGTCGAGGGCGCGACGAGCAGTACTTC. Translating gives CASSRGRDEQYF.

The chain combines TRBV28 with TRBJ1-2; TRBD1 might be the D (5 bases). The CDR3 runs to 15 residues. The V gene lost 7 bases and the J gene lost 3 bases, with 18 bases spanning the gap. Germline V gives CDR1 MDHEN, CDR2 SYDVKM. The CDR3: CASNIRLGGDYGYTF. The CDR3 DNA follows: TGTGCCAGCAACATTCGCTTAGGAGGGGACTATGGCTACACCTTC.

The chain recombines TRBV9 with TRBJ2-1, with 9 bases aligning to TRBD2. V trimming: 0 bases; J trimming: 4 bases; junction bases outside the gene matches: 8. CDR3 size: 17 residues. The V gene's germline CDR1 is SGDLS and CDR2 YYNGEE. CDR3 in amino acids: CASSVGGSGSQYNEQFF. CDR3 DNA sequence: TGTGCCAGCAGCGTAGGGGGTAGCGGGAGCCAATACAATGAGCAGTTCTTC.

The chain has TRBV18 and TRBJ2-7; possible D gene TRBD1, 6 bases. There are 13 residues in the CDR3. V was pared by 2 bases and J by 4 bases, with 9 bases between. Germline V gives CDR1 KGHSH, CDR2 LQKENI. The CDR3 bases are TGTGCCAGCTCACCAGGGGGCAGATACGAGCAGTACTTC. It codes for CASSPGGRYEQYF.

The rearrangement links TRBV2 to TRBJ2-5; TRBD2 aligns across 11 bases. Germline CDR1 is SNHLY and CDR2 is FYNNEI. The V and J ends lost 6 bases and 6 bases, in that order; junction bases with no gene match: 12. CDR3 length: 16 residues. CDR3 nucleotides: TGTGCCAGCAGCCAAACGTCTAGCGGGGGGATGAAGACCCAGTACTTC. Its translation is CASSQTSSGGMKTQYF.

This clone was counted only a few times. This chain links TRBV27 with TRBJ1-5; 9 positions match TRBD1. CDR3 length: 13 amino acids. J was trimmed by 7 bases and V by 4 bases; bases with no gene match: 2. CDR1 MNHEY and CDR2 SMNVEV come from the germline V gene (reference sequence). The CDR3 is CASSWDREQPQHF. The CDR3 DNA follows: TGTGCCAGCAGTTGGGACAGGGAACAGCCCCAGCATTTT.

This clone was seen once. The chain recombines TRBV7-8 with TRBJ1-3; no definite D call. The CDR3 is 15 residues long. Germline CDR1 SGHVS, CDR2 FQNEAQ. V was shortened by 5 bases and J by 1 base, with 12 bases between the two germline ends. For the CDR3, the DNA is TGTGCCAGCAGCCTGGGCTTGGTATCTGGAAACACCATATATTTT. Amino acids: CASSLGLVSGNTIYF.

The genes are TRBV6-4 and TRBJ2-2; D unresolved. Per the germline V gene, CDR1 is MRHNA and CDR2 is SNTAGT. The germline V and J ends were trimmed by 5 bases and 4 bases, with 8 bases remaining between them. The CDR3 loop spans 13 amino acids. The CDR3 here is CASSRVPTGELFF. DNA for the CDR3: TGTGCCAGCAGTCGGGTACCCACCGGGGAGCTGTTTTTT.

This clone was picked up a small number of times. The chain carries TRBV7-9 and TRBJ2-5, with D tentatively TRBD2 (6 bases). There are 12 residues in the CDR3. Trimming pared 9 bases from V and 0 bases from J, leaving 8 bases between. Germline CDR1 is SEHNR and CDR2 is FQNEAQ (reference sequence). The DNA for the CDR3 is TGTGCCAGTCAGCGGGACCAAGAGACCCAGTACTTC. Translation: CASQRDQETQYF.

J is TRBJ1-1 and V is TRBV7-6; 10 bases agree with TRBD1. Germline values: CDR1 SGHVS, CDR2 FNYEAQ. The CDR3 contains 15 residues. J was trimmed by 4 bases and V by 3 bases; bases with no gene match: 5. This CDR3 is CASSFIGTGATEAFF. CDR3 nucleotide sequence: TGTGCCAGCAGCTTTATCGGGACAGGGGCCACTGAAGCTTTCTTT.

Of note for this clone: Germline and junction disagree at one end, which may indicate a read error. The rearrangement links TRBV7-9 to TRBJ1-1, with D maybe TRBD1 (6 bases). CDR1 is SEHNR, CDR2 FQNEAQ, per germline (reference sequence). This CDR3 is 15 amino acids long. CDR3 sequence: CSSSLAAGANTEAFF. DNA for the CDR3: TGTTCCAGCAGCTTAGCAGCAGGGGCGAACACTGAAGCTTTCTTT.

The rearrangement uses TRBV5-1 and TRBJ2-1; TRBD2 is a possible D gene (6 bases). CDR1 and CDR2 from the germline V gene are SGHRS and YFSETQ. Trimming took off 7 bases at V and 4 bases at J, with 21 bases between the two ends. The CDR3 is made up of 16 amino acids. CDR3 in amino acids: CASYPGSSAFYNEQFF. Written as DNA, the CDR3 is TGCGCCAGCTACCCGGGTTCTAGCGCCTTTTACAATGAGCAGTTCTTC.

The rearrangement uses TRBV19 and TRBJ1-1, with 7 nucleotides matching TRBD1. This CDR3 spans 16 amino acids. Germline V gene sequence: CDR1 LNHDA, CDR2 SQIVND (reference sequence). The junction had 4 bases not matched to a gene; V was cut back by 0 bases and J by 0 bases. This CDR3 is CASSIDWGQLNTEAFF. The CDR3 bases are TGTGCCAGTAGTATAGATTGGGGACAGCTGAACACTGAAGCTTTCTTT.

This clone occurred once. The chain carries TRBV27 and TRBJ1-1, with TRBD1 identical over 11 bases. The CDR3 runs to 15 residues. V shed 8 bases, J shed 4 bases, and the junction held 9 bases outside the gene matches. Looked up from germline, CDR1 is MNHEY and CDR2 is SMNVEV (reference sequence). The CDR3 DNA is TGTGCCAGCCAGGGGACAGGGGGTTTGGGCACTGAAGCTTTCTTT. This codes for CASQGTGGLGTEAFF.

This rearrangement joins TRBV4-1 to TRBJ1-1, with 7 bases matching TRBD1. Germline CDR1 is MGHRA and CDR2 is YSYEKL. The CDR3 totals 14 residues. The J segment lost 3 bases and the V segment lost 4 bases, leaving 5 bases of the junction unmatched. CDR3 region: CASSLQGTDTEAFF. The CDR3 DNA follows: TGCGCCAGCAGCCTACAGGGGACCGACACTGAAGCTTTCTTT.

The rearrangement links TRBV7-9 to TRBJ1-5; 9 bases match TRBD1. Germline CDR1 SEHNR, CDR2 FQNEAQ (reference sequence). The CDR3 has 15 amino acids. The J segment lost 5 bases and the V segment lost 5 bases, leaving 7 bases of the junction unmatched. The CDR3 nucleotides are TGTGCCAGCAGCGCAGATCGACAGGGGGATCAGCCCCAGCATTTT. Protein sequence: CASSADRQGDQPQHF.

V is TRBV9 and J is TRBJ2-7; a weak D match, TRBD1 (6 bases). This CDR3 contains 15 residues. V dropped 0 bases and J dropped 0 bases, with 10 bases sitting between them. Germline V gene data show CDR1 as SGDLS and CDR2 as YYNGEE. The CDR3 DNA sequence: TGTGCCAGCAGCGTAGTTCCAGGGGCCTCCTACGAGCAGTACTTC. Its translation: CASSVVPGASYEQYF.